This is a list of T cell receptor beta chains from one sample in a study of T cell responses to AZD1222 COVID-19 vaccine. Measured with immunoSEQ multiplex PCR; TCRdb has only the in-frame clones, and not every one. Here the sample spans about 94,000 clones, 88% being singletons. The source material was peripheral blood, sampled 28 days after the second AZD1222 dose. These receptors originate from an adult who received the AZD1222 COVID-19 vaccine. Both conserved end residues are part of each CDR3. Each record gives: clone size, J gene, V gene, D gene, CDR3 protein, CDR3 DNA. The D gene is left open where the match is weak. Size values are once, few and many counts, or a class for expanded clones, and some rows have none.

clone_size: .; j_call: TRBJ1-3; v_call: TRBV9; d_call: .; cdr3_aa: CASSESSVNTIYF; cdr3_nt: TGTGCCAGCAGCGAATCTAGCGTGAACACCATATATTTT
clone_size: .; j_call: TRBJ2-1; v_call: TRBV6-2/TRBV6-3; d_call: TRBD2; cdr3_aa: CASSYWTSGGSYNEQFF; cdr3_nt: TGTGCCAGCAGTTACTGGACTAGCGGGGGATCATACAATGAGCAGTTCTTC
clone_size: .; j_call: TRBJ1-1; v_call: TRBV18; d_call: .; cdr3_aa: CASSPQGAGVDTEAFF; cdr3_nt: TGTGCCAGCTCACCACAGGGCGCCGGGGTAGACACTGAAGCTTTCTTT
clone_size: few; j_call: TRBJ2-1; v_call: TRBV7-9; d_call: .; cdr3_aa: CASSLALLGSASSYNEQFF; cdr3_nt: TGTGCCAGCAGCTTAGCCCTCCTAGGTAGCGCGAGCTCCTACAATGAGCAGTTCTTC
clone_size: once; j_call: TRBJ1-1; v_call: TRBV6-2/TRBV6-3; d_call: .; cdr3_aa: CASSNPGGAEAFF; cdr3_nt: TGTGCCAGCAGTAACCCGGGGGGGGCGGAAGCTTTCTTT
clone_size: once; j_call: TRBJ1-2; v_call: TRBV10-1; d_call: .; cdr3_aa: CASSESEGTLTGYTF; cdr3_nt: TGCGCCAGCAGTGAGTCTGAGGGGACCCTCACCGGCTACACCTTC
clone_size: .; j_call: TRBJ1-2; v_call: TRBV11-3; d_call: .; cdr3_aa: CASSLSPDYGYTF; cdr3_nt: TGTGCCAGCAGCCTCTCGCCCGACTATGGCTACACCTTC
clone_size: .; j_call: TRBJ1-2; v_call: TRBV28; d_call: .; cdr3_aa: CASSIGHNYGYTF; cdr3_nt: TGTGCCAGCAGCATCGGACATAACTATGGCTACACCTTC
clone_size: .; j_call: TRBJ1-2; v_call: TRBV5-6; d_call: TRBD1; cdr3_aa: CASNTLDRAAGYTF; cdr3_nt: TGTGCCAGCAACACACTCGACAGGGCGGCCGGCTACACCTTC
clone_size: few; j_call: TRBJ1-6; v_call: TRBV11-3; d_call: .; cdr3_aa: CASTTKSDSPLHF; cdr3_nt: TGTGCCAGCACCACGAAAAGCGATTCACCCCTCCACTTT
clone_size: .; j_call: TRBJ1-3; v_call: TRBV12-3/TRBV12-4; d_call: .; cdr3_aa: CASSPDTRNTIYF; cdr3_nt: TGTGCCAGCAGTCCCGACACCAGAAACACCATATATTTT